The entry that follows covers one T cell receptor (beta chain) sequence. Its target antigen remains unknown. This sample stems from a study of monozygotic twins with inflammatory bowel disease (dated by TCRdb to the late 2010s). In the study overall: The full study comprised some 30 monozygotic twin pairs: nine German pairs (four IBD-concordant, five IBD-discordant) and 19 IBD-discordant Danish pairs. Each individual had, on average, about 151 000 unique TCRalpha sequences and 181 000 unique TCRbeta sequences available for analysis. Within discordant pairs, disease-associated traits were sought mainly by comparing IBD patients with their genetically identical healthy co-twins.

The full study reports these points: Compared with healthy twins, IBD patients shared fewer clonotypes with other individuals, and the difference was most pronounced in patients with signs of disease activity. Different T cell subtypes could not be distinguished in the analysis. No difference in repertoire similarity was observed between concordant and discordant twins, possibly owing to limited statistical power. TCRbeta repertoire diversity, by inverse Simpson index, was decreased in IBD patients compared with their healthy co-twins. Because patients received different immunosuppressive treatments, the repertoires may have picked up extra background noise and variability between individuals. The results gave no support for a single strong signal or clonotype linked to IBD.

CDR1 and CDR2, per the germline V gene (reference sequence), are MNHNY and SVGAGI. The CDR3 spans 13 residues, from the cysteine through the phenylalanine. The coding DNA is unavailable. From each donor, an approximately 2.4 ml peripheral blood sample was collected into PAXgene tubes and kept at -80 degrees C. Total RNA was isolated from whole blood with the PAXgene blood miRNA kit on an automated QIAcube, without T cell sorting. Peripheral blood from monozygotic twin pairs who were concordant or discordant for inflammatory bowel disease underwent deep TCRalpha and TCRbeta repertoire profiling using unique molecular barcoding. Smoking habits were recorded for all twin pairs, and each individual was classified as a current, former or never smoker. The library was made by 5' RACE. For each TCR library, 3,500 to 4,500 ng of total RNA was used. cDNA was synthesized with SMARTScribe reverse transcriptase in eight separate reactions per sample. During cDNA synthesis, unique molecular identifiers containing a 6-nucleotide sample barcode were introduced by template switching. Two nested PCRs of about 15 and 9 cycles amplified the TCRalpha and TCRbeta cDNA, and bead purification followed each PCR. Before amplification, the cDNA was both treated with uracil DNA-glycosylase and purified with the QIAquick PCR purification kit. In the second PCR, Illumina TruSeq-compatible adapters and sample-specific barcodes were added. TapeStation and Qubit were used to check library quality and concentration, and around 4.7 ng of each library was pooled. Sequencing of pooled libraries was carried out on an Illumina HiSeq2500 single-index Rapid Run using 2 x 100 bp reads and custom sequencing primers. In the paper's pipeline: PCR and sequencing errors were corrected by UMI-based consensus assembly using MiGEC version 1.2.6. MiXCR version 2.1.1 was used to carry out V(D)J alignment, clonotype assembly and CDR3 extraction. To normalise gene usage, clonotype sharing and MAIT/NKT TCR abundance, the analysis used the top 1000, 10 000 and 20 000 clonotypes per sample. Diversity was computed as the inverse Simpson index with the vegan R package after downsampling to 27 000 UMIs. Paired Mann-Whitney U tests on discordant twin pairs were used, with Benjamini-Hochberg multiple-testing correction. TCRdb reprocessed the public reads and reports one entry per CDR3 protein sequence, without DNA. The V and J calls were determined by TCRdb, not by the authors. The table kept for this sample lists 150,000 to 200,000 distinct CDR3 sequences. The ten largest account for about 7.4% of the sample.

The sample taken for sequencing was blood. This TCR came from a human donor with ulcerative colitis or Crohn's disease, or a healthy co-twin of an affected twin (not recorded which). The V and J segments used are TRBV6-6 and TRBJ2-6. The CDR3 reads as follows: CASTPSGANVLTF.